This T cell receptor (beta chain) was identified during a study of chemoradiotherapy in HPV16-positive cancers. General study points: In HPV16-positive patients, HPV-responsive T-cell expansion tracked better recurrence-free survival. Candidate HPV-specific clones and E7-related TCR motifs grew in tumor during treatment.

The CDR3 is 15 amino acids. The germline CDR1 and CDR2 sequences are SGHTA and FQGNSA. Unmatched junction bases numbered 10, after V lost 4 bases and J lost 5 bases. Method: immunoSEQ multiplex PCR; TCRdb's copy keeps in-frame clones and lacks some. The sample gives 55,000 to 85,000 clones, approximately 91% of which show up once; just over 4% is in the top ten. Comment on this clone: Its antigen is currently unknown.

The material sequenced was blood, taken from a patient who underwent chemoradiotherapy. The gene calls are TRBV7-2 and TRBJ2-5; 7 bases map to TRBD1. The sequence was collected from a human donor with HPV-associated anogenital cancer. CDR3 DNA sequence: TGTGCCAGCAGCTCGACAGGGCGGCGAGGGGAGACCCAGTACTTC. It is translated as CASSSTGRRGETQYF.